This record looks at one T cell receptor (beta chain) sequence and its context. The V gene lost 5 bases and the J gene lost 2 bases, with 19 bases spanning the gap. This CDR3 is 17 amino acids long. Germline V gene sequence: CDR1 LNHDA, CDR2 SQIVND (reference sequence). TCRdb's table, derived via immunoSEQ multiplex PCR, lists solely in-frame clones and lacks some. The sample carries approximately 210,000 clones, around 90% recorded once. The entry originates in a study of control samples from healthy donors and cancer patients. The TCR was taken from a man aged 25-45 years in good health. V and J are TRBV19 and TRBJ1-5; TRBD1 is a possible D gene (6 bases). The sequenced sample was blood. The CDR3 coding sequence is TGTGCCAGTAGTCTATTCAGGGGCGCAGACGGCAATCAGCCCCAGCATTTT. Protein sequence: CASSLFRGADGNQPQHF.